A single sample is the source of the 14 T cell receptor beta chains below, sequenced in a study of blood T cell repertoires in COVID-19. Sequenced by immunoSEQ multiplex PCR; TCRdb stores in-frame clones only, minus some. The top ten hold 25% of the sample, which has under 35,000 clones, around 83% seen once. Sequenced input: peripheral blood. These receptors were obtained from a man in his sixties or seventies with active COVID-19.

The chain employs TRBV11-2 and TRBJ2-7, with TRBD1 matching over 9 bases. The junction had 12 bases not matched to a gene; V was cut back by 7 bases and J by 5 bases. CDR1 and CDR2 from the germline V gene are SGHAT and FQNNGV. The length of the CDR3 is 15 residues. CDR3 nucleotide sequence: TGTGCCAGCACCAACAGGGGGCGCCTTAGTAACGAGCAGTACTTC. It yields the protein CASTNRGRLSNEQYF.

CDR3 loop: CATARDRTYEQYF. Here the CDR3 DNA reads TGCGCCACGGCCAGGGACAGGACCTACGAGCAGTACTTC. The chain links TRBV10-2 to TRBJ2-7; 8 bases align to TRBD1. The CDR3 has 13 amino acids. Looked up from germline, CDR1 is WSHSY and CDR2 is SAAADI. Trimming cost V 10 bases and J 2 bases; bases outside gene matches: 7.

This chain uses TRBV6-5 with TRBJ2-4; possible D gene TRBD1, 5 bases. Between the trimmed V and J ends, which lost 2 bases and 1 base, there was a span of 9 bases. Germline V gives CDR1 MNHEY, CDR2 SVGAGI. This CDR3 is built from 15 residues. The CDR3 loop is CASSYGSGAKNIQYF. The CDR3 DNA is TGTGCCAGCAGTTACGGCTCAGGGGCCAAAAACATTCAGTACTTC.

This CDR3 is CASSLQGRKETQYF. CDR3 in DNA: TGCGCCAGCAGCTTACAGGGTAGGAAAGAGACCCAGTACTTC. This rearrangement joins TRBV5-1 to TRBJ2-5; a possible D gene is TRBD1 (6 bases). From germline, CDR1 is SGHRS and CDR2 YFSETQ. V was clipped by 2 bases and J by 3 bases, with 11 bases between them. The CDR3 consists of 14 residues.

This chain links TRBV7-9 with TRBJ1-2; TRBD1 matches at 7 bases. Germline V gene data show CDR1 as SEHNR and CDR2 as FQNEAQ (reference sequence). With 5 bases clipped from V and 4 bases from J, the junction kept 4 bases outside the gene matches. The CDR3 has 13 residues. The CDR3 DNA reads as TGTGCCAGCAGCCCAGACAGGGCCTATGGCTACACCTTC. Encoded protein: CASSPDRAYGYTF.

The chain has TRBV5-4 and TRBJ1-2, with 9 bases aligning to TRBD1. CDR1 is SGHNT, CDR2 YYREEE, per germline (reference sequence). The CDR3 sequence is 15 residues long. J gave up 5 bases and V 4 bases, and 9 bases lay outside the gene matches. CDR3 sequence reads: CASSPTGGEAYGYTF. CDR3 sequence (DNA): TGTGCCAGCAGCCCGACAGGGGGTGAGGCTTATGGCTACACCTTC.

On this clone: Additional DNA sequences in this sample encode the identical CDR3. This rearrangement joins TRBV7-2 to TRBJ1-1, with D possibly matching TRBD1 (6 bases). The germline V and J ends were trimmed by 4 bases and 4 bases, with 13 bases remaining between them. This CDR3 is 14 amino acids long. CDR1 and CDR2 from the germline V gene are SGHTA and FQGNSA. CDR3 coding DNA: TGTGCCAGCAGCTCCCAGAGGGGGGGCACTGAAGCTTTCTTT. Translating gives CASSSQRGGTEAFF.

The CDR3 spells CASSPSSGVYTEAFF. For the CDR3, the DNA is TGCGCCAGCAGCCCGTCATCCGGGGTTTATACTGAAGCTTTCTTT. The chain recombines TRBV10-2 with TRBJ1-1, with D unclear. Germline V gene lookup returns CDR1 WSHSY and CDR2 SAAADI. This CDR3 is 15 amino acids long. V was trimmed by 6 bases and J by 5 bases, leaving 19 bases between them.

The V gene is TRBV19, the J gene TRBJ2-7, with D maybe TRBD2 (5 bases). This CDR3 is 11 amino acids long. Looked up from germline, CDR1 is LNHDA and CDR2 is SQIVND (reference sequence). Trimming shortened V by 4 bases and J by 7 bases, and 8 bases separated the two germline ends. CDR3 in DNA: TGTGCCAGTAGTAGTACGGGGGAGCAGTACTTC. The encoded protein is CASSSTGEQYF.

The chain recombines TRBV12-3 or TRBV12-4 with TRBJ1-1; unclear D gene. The CDR3 is 12 amino acids. V lost 4 bases, J lost 4 bases, and 7 bases lay in between. The CDR3 DNA reads as TGTGCCAGCAGTTCTGGCCGCACTGAAGCTTTCTTT. It encodes CASSSGRTEAFF.

V is TRBV19 and J is TRBJ1-2, with D unresolved. CDR1 is LNHDA, CDR2 SQIVND, per germline (reference sequence). Between the trimmed V and J ends, which lost 3 bases and 6 bases, there was a span of 5 bases. The CDR3 covers 11 residues. The CDR3: CASSIGDGYTF. CDR3 nucleotides: TGTGCCAGTAGTATTGGAGATGGCTACACCTTC.

The CDR3 DNA sequence: TGTGCCAGCTCTACAGCGGTTCAAGAGACCCAGTACTTC. Its protein product is CASSTAVQETQYF. The chain joins TRBV11-1 to TRBJ2-5; D may be TRBD2 (5 bases). Trimming cost V 8 bases and J 2 bases, with 12 bases left between them. Germline loops: CDR1 SGHAT, CDR2 FQDESV (reference sequence). This CDR3 comprises 13 residues. Full variable domain (remainder filled in from reference TRBV11-1 and TRBJ2-5): EAEVAQSPRYKITEKSQAVAFWCDPISGHATLYWYRQILGQGPELLVQFQDESVVDDSQLPKDRFSAERLKGVDSTLKIQPAELGDSAMYLCASSTAVQETQYFGPGTRLLVL.

The rearrangement links TRBV4-2 to TRBJ2-3, with D possibly being TRBD2 (6 bases). The CDR3 has 16 residues. Germline CDR1 LGHNA, CDR2 YNFKEQ. V was trimmed by 4 bases and J by 2 bases, leaving 16 bases between them. In DNA form, the CDR3 reads TGTGCCAGCAGCCGGGATAGCGGAGCGAACACAGATACGCAGTATTTT. Translated, it gives CASSRDSGANTDTQYF.

The J gene is TRBJ2-5, the V gene TRBV19; tentatively, D is TRBD2 (5 bases). Trimming left V 7 bases short and J 4 bases short, with 13 bases between. The CDR3 loop spans 13 amino acids. Germline CDR1 reads LNHDA; CDR2 reads SQIVND (reference sequence). The CDR3 bases are TGTGCCAGTAAGAAGCGGATGGGAGAGACCCAGTACTTC. Translating gives CASKKRMGETQYF.